The 32 T cell receptor beta chains given below trace back to one sample, sequenced in a study of CD8 T cells in Susac syndrome. Reverse transcription used roughly 0.45 to 1 ug RNA and random hexamers. From the immunoSEQ multiplex PCR reads, TCRdb called clonotypes with MiXCR, one entry per CDR3 protein. The sample lists fewer than 140,000 distinct CDR3 sequences, 94% seen once, with about 0.42% in the top ten. Sequencing was done on a sample of CD8+ T cells from PBMCs. The source of these receptors is a human donor with Susac syndrome.

The genes are TRBV29-1 and TRBJ1-1; no definite D call. With 3 bases removed from V and 1 base from J, the gap between germline ends came to 3 bases. Germline-derived CDR1 and CDR2 are SQVTM and ANQGSEA. The CDR3 length is 11 residues. The CDR3 protein is CSVERNTEAFF. The CDR3 coding sequence is TGCAGCGTTGAGCGGAACACTGAAGCTTTCTTT.

For this clonotype: The junction does not match germline at one end; this may be a read error. The chain couples TRBV2 to TRBJ2-3; the match to TRBD1 covers 9 bases. The CDR3 totals 15 residues. Germline V CDR1 and CDR2: SNHLY, FYNNEI. CDR3 sequence reads: CASSVPGQGPDTRYF. The CDR3 region has the DNA TGTGCCAGCAGTGTTCCGGGACAGGGCCCAGATACGCGGTATTTT.

This clonotype occurred once. J is TRBJ2-3 and V is TRBV12-3 or TRBV12-4; no definite D call. This CDR3 is built from 13 residues. Trimming cost V 5 bases and J 0 bases, with 6 bases left between them. The CDR3 protein is CASSDVSTDTQYF. The CDR3 DNA reads TGTGCCAGCAGTGACGTGAGCACAGATACGCAGTATTTT.

This clonotype showed up just a few times. The V and J genes are TRBV20-1 and TRBJ2-7; perhaps TRBD2 as D (5 bases). Germline CDR1 DFQATT, CDR2 SNEGSKA (reference sequence). V was shortened by 6 bases and J by 3 bases, with 12 bases between the two germline ends. The CDR3 runs to 12 residues. In nucleotides, the CDR3 is TGCAGTGCACCGGACTCAAACTACGAGCAGTACTTC. Translating gives CSAPDSNYEQYF.

This chain joins TRBV13 and TRBJ1-2; TRBD1 agrees at 9 bases. After removal of 4 bases from V and 6 bases from J, the junction contained 6 bases not matched to a gene. The germline V gene has CDR1 PRHDT and CDR2 FYEKMQ (reference sequence). This CDR3 has 14 residues. The CDR3 here is CASSSSQGAHGYTF. CDR3 nucleotides: TGTGCCAGCAGCTCCTCACAGGGGGCGCATGGCTACACCTTC.

The CDR3 DNA follows: TGTGCCAGCGCTGGGGGGACCACCGGGGAGCTGTTTTTT. Encoded protein: CASAGGTTGELFF. The gene calls are TRBV9 and TRBJ2-2, with D possibly being TRBD2 (6 bases). Germline-derived CDR1 and CDR2 are SGDLS and YYNGEE. Trimming stripped 7 bases from V and 4 bases from J, with 11 bases between. The CDR3 has 13 amino acids.

This clonotype was seen once. V and J are TRBV12-5 and TRBJ2-7; perhaps TRBD2 as D (5 bases). Trimming pared 2 bases from V and 3 bases from J, leaving 8 bases between. Germline loops: CDR1 LGHNT, CDR2 FRNRAP. The CDR3 totals 13 residues. The CDR3 nucleotides are TGTGCTAGTGGTTTGACCGGGATCTACGAGCAGTACTTC. As protein: CASGLTGIYEQYF.

V usage is TRBV29-1 and J usage is TRBJ1-1, with D possibly TRBD1 on 5 matching bases. Deletions cut 6 bases from V and 8 bases from J, with 16 bases between. CDR3 size: 12 residues. Germline CDR1 SQVTM, CDR2 ANQGSEA. CDR3 sequence: CSVAGGEAEAFF. CDR3 coding DNA: TGCAGCGTCGCCGGGGGGGAGGCAGAAGCTTTCTTT.

This chain connects TRBV6-2 or TRBV6-3 to TRBJ1-6, with a weak D call TRBD1 (6 bases). V shed 7 bases and J shed 6 bases, with 19 bases lying between them. The germline gives CDR1 MNHEY, CDR2 SVGEGT. The CDR3 is made up of 16 amino acids. The CDR3 sequence: CASTQQGFDGNSPLHF. The CDR3 nucleotides read TGTGCCAGCACCCAACAGGGTTTCGACGGTAATTCACCCCTCCACTTT.

This chain connects TRBV6-5 to TRBJ1-5; TRBD1 agrees at 7 bases. V gave up 4 bases and J gave up 5 bases; unmatched junction bases: 8. CDR3 size: 15 residues. The germline gives CDR1 MNHEY, CDR2 SVGAGI. CDR3 protein: CASSSRDSLYQPQHF. The DNA for the CDR3 is TGTGCCAGCAGTTCCCGGGACAGTCTCTATCAGCCCCAGCATTTT.

The chain is built from TRBV29-1 and TRBJ2-7, with D unclear. The CDR3 runs 12 residues. CDR1 SQVTM and CDR2 ANQGSEA come from the germline V gene. Trimming removed 4 bases at V and 1 base at J, with 8 bases between. The CDR3 here is CSVVSRSYEQYF. The CDR3 DNA is TGCAGCGTTGTGTCCAGATCCTACGAGCAGTACTTC.

The chain joins TRBV14 to TRBJ2-7, with D perhaps matching TRBD1 (6 bases). Germline CDR1 is SGHDN and CDR2 is FVKESK. This CDR3 is 14 amino acids long. Trimming shortened V by 4 bases and J by 5 bases, and 15 bases separated the two germline ends. CDR3 bases: TGTGCCAGCAGCCCCCCAGGGGCGGTTAACGAGCAGTACTTC. It translates to CASSPPGAVNEQYF.

This clonotype occurred once. V is TRBV5-4 and J is TRBJ2-1, with D maybe TRBD2 (7 bases). The germline V and J ends were trimmed by 3 bases and 12 bases, with 13 bases remaining between them. The CDR3 contains 12 residues. Per germline, CDR1 SGHNT and CDR2 YYREEE (reference sequence). CDR3 nucleotide sequence: TGTGCCAGCAGCTGGGGGGGCATCGGGCAGTTCTTC. Encoded protein: CASSWGGIGQFF.

The V call is TRBV7-9, the J call TRBJ2-7; a possible D gene is TRBD2 (6 bases). Germline V CDR1 and CDR2: SEHNR, FQNEAQ (reference sequence). CDR3 size: 13 residues. Trimming removed 5 bases at V and 3 bases at J, with 11 bases between. CDR3 DNA sequence: TGTGCCAGCAGCCCGACGGAGGGCTACGAGCAGTACTTC. Translating it yields CASSPTEGYEQYF.

V is TRBV29-1 and J is TRBJ1-1, with D maybe TRBD1 (5 bases). This CDR3 comprises 14 residues. V was shortened by 7 bases and J by 4 bases, with 19 bases between the two germline ends. The V gene's germline CDR1 is SQVTM and CDR2 ANQGSEA. For the CDR3, the DNA is TGCAGCGCCCCCGCCCCTGACAGACGCACTGAAGCTTTCTTT. It yields the protein CSAPAPDRRTEAFF.

The chain is built from TRBV20-1 and TRBJ2-7, with D uncertain. CDR3 length equals 14 residues. Trimming shortened V by 3 bases and J by 0 bases, and 12 bases separated the two germline ends. Looked up from germline, CDR1 is DFQATT and CDR2 is SNEGSKA (reference sequence). DNA for the CDR3: TGCAGTGCTAGTTTAGGACCGCTCTCCTACGAGCAGTACTTC. It specifies CSASLGPLSYEQYF.

This chain links TRBV12-3 or TRBV12-4 with TRBJ1-2; no clear D. The CDR3 runs to 11 residues. V was cut by 8 bases and J by 8 bases, with 12 bases left in between. The chain's CDR3 is CASSTAGGYTF. CDR3 in DNA: TGTGCCAGCTCCACAGCTGGAGGCTACACCTTC.

J is TRBJ1-2 and V is TRBV5-4; possibly TRBD1 for D (6 bases). The V gene lost 4 bases and the J gene lost 6 bases, with 16 bases spanning the gap. CDR1 SGHNT and CDR2 YYREEE come from the germline V gene (reference sequence). The CDR3 loop spans 14 amino acids. The CDR3 here is CASSARGPWDGYTF. CDR3 DNA: TGTGCCAGCAGCGCCAGGGGCCCTTGGGATGGCTACACCTTC.

CDR3 in amino acids: CASSPKGTGDGTQYF. As DNA, the CDR3 is TGTGCCAGCAGCCCAAAAGGGACAGGGGATGGTACGCAGTATTTT. V and J are TRBV7-9 and TRBJ2-3, with 10 nucleotides matching TRBD1. Trimming at V came to 5 bases and at J to 8 bases, leaving 10 bases not matched to a gene. In germline, CDR1 is SEHNR, CDR2 FQNEAQ (reference sequence). The CDR3 sequence is 15 residues long.

This clonotype turned up a few times. The CDR3, as DNA: TGTGCCAGCAGTCGGGGGAATCAGCCCCAGCATTTT. Translation: CASSRGNQPQHF. V usage is TRBV7-9 and J usage is TRBJ1-5, with a tentative D call TRBD1 (5 bases). The germline V gene encodes CDR1 SEHNR and CDR2 FQNEAQ (reference sequence). V was clipped by 6 bases and J by 4 bases, with 7 bases between them. This CDR3 comprises 12 residues. Variable domain in full (rest from reference TRBV7-9 and TRBJ1-5): DTGVSQNPRHKITKRGQNVTFRCDPISEHNRLYWYRQTLGQGPEFLTYFQNEAQLEKSRLLSDRFSAERPKGSFSTLEIQRTEQGDSAMYLCASSRGNQPQHFGDGTRLSIL.

The CDR3: CASSPPDWYRADYGYTF. The CDR3 region has the DNA TGTGCCAGCAGCCCCCCGGACTGGTACAGGGCGGACTATGGCTACACCTTC. The chain is built from TRBV3-1 and TRBJ1-2; possibly TRBD1 for D (6 bases). The germline V gene encodes CDR1 LGHDT and CDR2 YNNKEL (reference sequence). The CDR3 extends over 17 amino acids. The V end was cut by 4 bases, the J end by 3 bases, with 21 bases between.

This clonotype occurred a few times. V gene TRBV5-4 combines with J gene TRBJ2-3; D unresolved. V gave up 1 base and J gave up 3 bases, with 3 bases separating them. The CDR3 length is 12 residues. The germline gives CDR1 SGHNT, CDR2 YYREEE (reference sequence). CDR3 loop: CASSLLTDTQYF. The DNA for the CDR3 is TGTGCCAGCAGCTTGCTAACAGATACGCAGTATTTT.

J is TRBJ1-1 and V is TRBV29-1; D remains ambiguous. The germline CDR1 and CDR2 sequences are SQVTM and ANQGSEA. The CDR3 length is 10 residues. Trimming removed 4 bases at V and 7 bases at J, with 7 bases between. CDR3 loop: CSVVGDEAFF. Written as DNA, the CDR3 is TGCAGCGTTGTTGGTGATGAAGCTTTCTTT.

The J gene is TRBJ2-5, the V gene TRBV9, with 11 bases lining up with TRBD2. The V segment lost 3 bases and the J segment 2 bases; nucleotides outside the gene matches: 3. The CDR3 is made up of 15 amino acids. Germline values: CDR1 SGDLS, CDR2 YYNGEE. The CDR3 loop is CASSEGTSGQETQYF. In DNA form, the CDR3 reads TGTGCCAGCAGCGAAGGGACTAGCGGACAAGAGACCCAGTACTTC.

The V call is TRBV9, the J call TRBJ1-2; no firm D call. Germline V lookup: CDR1 SGDLS, CDR2 YYNGEE. This CDR3 is 13 amino acids long. Trimming took off 7 bases at V and 5 bases at J, with 15 bases between the two ends. For the CDR3, the DNA is TGTGCCAGCCAATCCGGGGTGGGATATGGCTACACCTTC. Its protein is CASQSGVGYGYTF.

The CDR3 here is CASSWSSGGPYNEQFF. For the CDR3, the DNA is TGTGCCAGCAGCTGGTCTAGCGGGGGGCCATACAATGAGCAGTTCTTC. This chain links TRBV14 with TRBJ2-1; TRBD2 matches 11 bases. Germline V gene sequence: CDR1 SGHDN, CDR2 FVKESK. The CDR3 totals 16 residues. V lost 5 bases, J lost 4 bases, and 7 bases stayed unmatched.

V is TRBV12-3 or TRBV12-4 and J is TRBJ2-7, with a possible D match to TRBD2 (6 bases). This CDR3 region has 14 residues. V dropped 3 bases and J dropped 7 bases, with 16 bases sitting between them. The DNA of the CDR3 is TGTGCCAGCAGTTTCGGGGTGAGTCTAGCGGAGCAGTACTTC. This encodes CASSFGVSLAEQYF.

This clonotype was seen a single time. The gene calls are TRBV3-1 and TRBJ1-1, with D uncertain. V lost 1 base and J 4 bases, leaving 7 bases between the germline ends. The CDR3 is 13 amino acids. From germline, CDR1 is LGHDT and CDR2 YNNKEL (reference sequence). The CDR3 DNA reads as TGTGCCAGCAGCCAAGGAGTAAGCACTGAAGCTTTCTTT. This sequence encodes CASSQGVSTEAFF.

This chain joins TRBV5-5 and TRBJ2-7; TRBD2 matches at 7 bases. The CDR3 has 14 residues. The germline V gene encodes CDR1 SGHKS and CDR2 YYEKEE (reference sequence). The J segment lost 3 bases and the V segment lost 4 bases, leaving 7 bases of the junction unmatched. Here the CDR3 reads CASSLSSGYYEQYF. The CDR3 DNA sequence: TGTGCCAGCAGCCTTTCTAGCGGATACTACGAGCAGTACTTC.

This chain links TRBV7-2 with TRBJ2-7; D gene unclear. This CDR3 region has 11 residues. The V gene's germline CDR1 is SGHTA and CDR2 FQGNSA. V lost 2 bases to trimming and J lost 3 bases, with 2 bases between them. CDR3 in amino acids: CASSLYYEQYF. For the CDR3, the DNA is TGTGCCAGCAGCTTATACTACGAGCAGTACTTC.

This chain uses TRBV6-5 with TRBJ1-1, with D maybe TRBD1 (6 bases). This CDR3 has 14 residues. Germline V gene sequence: CDR1 MNHEY, CDR2 SVGAGI. The ends were cut back, 2 bases at V and 3 bases at J, with 10 bases in the middle. Here the CDR3 DNA reads TGTGCCAGCAGTTACACGGGGGGGCACACTGAAGCTTTCTTT. Encoded protein: CASSYTGGHTEAFF.

This sequence joins TRBV29-1 and TRBJ2-3; the D gene is possibly TRBD1 (5 bases). Germline V gene lookup returns CDR1 SQVTM and CDR2 ANQGSEA. With 4 bases removed from V and 1 base from J, the gap between germline ends came to 9 bases. CDR3 length equals 13 residues. CDR3 coding DNA: TGCAGCGTTGTGGCCAGGGGCACAGATACGCAGTATTTT. It specifies CSVVARGTDTQYF.